The rows below give T cell receptor beta chains drawn from one sample of a study of cytomegalovirus exposure and HLA in healthy donors. TCRdb's table, derived via immunoSEQ multiplex PCR, lists solely in-frame clones and lacks some. The sample lists about 160,000 clones; roughly 80% were seen once. The sample was PBMCs. Receptors were obtained from a male donor in good health and CMV-seropositive. Both conserved end residues are part of each CDR3. Fields, in order: V gene, CDR3 length, CDR3 protein.

>TRBV5-1|15
CASKTGESPVYEQYF
>TRBV5-6|15
CASSSLAGVSGEQYF
>TRBV7-9|14
CSGGPHYADYGYTF
>TRBV15|17
CATSRKPSGTGGEKLFF
>TRBV7-9|13
CASSLSGGTEAFF
>TRBV27|17
CASSSPFRQGGTYEQYF
>TRBV5-4|15
CASSTGLADTDTQYF
>TRBV29-1|12
CSVGPQFYEQYF
>TRBV28|14
CASSLTGASGEQFF
>TRBV30|12
CAWNGENDGYTF
>TRBV12-5|16
CASGLAPGGSGNTIYF
>TRBV6-5|15
CASSYQASGANVLTF
>TRBV7-7|14
CASSLRQGAHEQYF
>TRBV19|13
CASSMGGTGELFF
>TRBV28|12
CAGRDGLWGYTF
>TRBV7-9|16
CSSSPRTGGSIYEQYF
>TRBV7-2|14
CASSLRREQETQYF